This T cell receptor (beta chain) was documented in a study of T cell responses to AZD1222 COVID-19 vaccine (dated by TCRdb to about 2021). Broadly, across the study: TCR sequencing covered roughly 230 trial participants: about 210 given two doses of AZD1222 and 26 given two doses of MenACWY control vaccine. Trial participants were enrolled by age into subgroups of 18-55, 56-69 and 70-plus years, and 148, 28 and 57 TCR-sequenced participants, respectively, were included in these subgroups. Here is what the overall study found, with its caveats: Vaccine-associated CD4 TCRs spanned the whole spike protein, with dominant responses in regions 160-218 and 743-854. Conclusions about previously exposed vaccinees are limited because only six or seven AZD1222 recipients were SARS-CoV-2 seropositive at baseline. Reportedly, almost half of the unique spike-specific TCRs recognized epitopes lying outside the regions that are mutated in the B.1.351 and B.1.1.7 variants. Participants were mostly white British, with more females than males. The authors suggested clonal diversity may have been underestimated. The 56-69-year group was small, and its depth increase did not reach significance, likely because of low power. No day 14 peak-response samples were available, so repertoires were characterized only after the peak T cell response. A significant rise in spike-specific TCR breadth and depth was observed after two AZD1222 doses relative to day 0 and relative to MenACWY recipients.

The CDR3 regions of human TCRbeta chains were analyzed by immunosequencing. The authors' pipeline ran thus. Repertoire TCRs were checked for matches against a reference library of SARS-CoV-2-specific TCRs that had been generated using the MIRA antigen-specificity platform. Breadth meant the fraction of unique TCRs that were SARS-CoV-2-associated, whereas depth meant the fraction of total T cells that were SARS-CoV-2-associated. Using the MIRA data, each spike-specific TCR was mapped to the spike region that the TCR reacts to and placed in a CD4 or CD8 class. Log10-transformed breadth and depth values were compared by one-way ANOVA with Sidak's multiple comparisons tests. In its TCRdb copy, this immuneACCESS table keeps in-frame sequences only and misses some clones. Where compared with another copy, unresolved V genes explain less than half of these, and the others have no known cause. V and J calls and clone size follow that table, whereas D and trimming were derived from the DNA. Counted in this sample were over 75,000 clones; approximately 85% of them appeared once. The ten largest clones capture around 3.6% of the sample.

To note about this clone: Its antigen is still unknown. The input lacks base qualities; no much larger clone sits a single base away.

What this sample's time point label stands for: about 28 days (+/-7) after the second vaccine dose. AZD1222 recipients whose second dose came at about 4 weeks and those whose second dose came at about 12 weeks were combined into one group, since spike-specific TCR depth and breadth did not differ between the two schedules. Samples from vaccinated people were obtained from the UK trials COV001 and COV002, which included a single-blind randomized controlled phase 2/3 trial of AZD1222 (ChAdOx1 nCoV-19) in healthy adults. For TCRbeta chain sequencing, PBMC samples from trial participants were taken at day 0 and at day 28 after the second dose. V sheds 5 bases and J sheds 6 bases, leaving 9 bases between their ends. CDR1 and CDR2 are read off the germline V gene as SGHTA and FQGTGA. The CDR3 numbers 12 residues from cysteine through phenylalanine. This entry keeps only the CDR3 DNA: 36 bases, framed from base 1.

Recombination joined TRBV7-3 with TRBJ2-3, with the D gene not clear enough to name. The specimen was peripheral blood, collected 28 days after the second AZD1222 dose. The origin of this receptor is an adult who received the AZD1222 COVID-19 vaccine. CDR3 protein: CASSPPGDTQYF. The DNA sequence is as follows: TGTGCCAGCAGCCCACCTGGGGATACGCAGTATTTT.